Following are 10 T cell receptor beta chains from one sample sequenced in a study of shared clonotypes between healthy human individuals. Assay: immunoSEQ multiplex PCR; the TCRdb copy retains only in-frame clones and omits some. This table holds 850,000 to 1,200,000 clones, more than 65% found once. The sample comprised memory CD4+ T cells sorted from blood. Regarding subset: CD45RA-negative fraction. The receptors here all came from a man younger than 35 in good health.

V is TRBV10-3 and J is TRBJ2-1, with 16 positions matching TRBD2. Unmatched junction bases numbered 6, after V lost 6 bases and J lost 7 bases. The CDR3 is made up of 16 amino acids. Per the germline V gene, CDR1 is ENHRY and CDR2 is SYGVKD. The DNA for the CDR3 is TGTGCCATCAGGGGACTAGCGGGGGGGCCGTCAAATGAGCAGTTCTTC. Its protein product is CAIRGLAGGPSNEQFF.

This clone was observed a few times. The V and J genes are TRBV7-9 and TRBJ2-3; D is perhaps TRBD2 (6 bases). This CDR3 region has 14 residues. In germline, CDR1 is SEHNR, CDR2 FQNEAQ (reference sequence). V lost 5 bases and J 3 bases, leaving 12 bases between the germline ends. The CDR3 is CASSRTGVTDTQYF. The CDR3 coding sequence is TGTGCCAGCAGCCGAACGGGGGTGACAGATACGCAGTATTTT.

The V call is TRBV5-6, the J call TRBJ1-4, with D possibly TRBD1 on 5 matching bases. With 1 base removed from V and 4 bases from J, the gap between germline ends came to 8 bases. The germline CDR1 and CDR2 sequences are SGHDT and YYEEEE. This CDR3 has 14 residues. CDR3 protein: CASSLRQINEKLFF. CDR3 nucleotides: TGTGCCAGCAGCTTGAGACAGATTAATGAAAAACTGTTTTTT.

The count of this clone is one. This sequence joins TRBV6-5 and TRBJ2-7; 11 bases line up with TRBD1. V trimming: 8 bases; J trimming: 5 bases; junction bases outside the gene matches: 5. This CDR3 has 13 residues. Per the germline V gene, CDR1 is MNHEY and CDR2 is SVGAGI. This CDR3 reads CASARTGGDEQYF. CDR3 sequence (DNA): TGTGCCAGCGCCCGGACAGGGGGCGACGAGCAGTACTTC.

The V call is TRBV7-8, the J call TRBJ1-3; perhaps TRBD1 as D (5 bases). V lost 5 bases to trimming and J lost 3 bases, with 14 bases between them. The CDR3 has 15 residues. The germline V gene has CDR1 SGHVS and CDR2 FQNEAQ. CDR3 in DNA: TGTGCCAGCAGCCCCACAGGAGGAGGTGGAAACACCATATATTTT. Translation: CASSPTGGGGNTIYF.

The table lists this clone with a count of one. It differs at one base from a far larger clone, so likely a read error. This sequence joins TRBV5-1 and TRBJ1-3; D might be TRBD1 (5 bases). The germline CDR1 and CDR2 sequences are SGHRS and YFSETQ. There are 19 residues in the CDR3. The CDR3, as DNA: TGCGCCAGCAGCTTGGAGCCCGCCGGGACTAGCGGTACTGGAAACACCACATATTTT. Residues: CASSLEPAGTSGTGNTTYF.

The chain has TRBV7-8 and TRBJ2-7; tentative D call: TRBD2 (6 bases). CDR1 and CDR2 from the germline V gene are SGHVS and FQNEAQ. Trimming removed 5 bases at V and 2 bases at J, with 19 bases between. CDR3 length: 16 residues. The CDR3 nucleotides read TGTGCCAGCAGCCCCTCCTCCGGGACTGTGACCTACGAGCAGTACTTC. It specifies CASSPSSGTVTYEQYF.

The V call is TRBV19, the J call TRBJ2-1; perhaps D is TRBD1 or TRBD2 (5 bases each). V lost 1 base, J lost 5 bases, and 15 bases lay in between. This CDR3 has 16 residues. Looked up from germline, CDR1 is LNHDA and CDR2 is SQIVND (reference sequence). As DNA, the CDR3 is TGTGCCAGTAGTATAGCGGGACGGACGGCTCACAATGAGCAGTTCTTC. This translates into CASSIAGRTAHNEQFF.

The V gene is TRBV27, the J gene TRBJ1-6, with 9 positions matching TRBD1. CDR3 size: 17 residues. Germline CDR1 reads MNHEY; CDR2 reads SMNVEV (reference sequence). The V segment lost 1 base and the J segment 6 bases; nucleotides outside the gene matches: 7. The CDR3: CASSLFSQDRGNSPLHF. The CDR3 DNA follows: TGTGCCAGCAGTTTATTTTCCCAGGACAGGGGTAATTCACCCCTCCACTTT.

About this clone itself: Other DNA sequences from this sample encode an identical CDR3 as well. The CDR3 here is CASSFDQETQYF. The CDR3 region has the DNA TGCGCCAGCAGCTTCGACCAAGAGACCCAGTACTTC. The chain joins TRBV5-1 to TRBJ2-5; no reliable D call. The CDR3 covers 12 residues. Trimming pared 2 bases from V and 0 bases from J, leaving 2 bases between. Germline CDR1 SGHRS, CDR2 YFSETQ.